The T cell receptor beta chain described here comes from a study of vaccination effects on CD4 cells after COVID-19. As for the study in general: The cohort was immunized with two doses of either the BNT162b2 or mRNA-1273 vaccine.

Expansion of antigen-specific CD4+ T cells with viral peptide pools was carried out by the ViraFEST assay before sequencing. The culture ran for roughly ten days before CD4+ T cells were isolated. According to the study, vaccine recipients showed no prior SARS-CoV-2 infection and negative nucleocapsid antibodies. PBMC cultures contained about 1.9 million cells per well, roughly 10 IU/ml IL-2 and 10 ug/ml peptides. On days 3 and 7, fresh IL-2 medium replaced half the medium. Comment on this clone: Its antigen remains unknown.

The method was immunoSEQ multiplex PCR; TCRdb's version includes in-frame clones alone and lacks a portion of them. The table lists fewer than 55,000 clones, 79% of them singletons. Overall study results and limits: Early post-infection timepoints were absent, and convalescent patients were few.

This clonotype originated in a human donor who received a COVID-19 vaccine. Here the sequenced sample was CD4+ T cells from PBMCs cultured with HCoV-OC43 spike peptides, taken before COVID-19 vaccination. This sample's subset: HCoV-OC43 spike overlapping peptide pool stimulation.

In nucleotides, the CDR3 is TGTGCTAGTGGTTTTCGGGACAGGGTTCTCGGGGAGCTGTTTTTT. As protein: CASGFRDRVLGELFF. This rearrangement joins TRBV12-5 to TRBJ2-2; 9 nucleotides align to TRBD1. The V gene end was trimmed by 3 bases and the J gene end by 7 bases; junction bases not matched to a gene: 6. The CDR3 has 15 residues. In germline, CDR1 is LGHNT, CDR2 FRNRAP.